A single sample gave rise to the 28 T cell receptor beta chains below, sequenced in a study of blood T cell repertoires in COVID-19. Sequencing was performed with immunoSEQ multiplex PCR; in TCRdb, only in-frame clones are kept and a portion is missing. Among some 140,000 clones listed, more than 75% were seen once. The sample was peripheral blood. These receptors originate from a woman in her 70s with COVID-19, enrolled during active disease.

The chain combines TRBV4-3 with TRBJ2-6; a possible D gene is TRBD1 (5 bases). CDR3 length: 18 amino acids. The V end lost 0 bases, the J end lost 5 bases, and 17 bases lay between the germline ends. The germline CDR1 and CDR2 sequences are LGHNA and YSLEER. The CDR3 DNA reads TGCGCCAGCAGCCAAGAGGTGGGGAACAGGATTCGGGCCAACGTCCTGACTTTC. It is translated as CASSQEVGNRIRANVLTF.

The chain combines TRBV5-1 with TRBJ2-2, with TRBD2 identical over 10 bases. This CDR3 spans 17 amino acids. Germline V lookup: CDR1 SGHRS, CDR2 YFSETQ. The V segment lost 10 bases and the J segment 5 bases; nucleotides outside the gene matches: 17. CDR3 nucleotide sequence: TGCGCCTCCAAAGGCCCTAGCGGGGGCTCGGGGACCGGGGAGCTGTTTTTT. This translates into CASKGPSGGSGTGELFF.

The chain links TRBV4-3 to TRBJ1-2; TRBD1 matches 7 bases. CDR3 length: 14 residues. Germline V lookup: CDR1 LGHNA, CDR2 YSLEER. After removal of 5 bases from V and 6 bases from J, the junction contained 9 bases not matched to a gene. DNA of the CDR3: TGCGCCAGCAGCTCCCGGACAGGTTTCGATGGCTACACCTTC. It codes for CASSSRTGFDGYTF.

The rearrangement joins TRBV5-4 to TRBJ2-2; D perhaps matches TRBD2 (5 bases). The germline CDR1 and CDR2 sequences are SGHNT and YYREEE (reference sequence). This CDR3 has 13 amino acids. The V end was cut by 10 bases, the J end by 4 bases, with 14 bases between. The chain's CDR3 is CAAGVRGTGELFF. CDR3 DNA: TGTGCCGCCGGCGTTCGGGGCACCGGGGAGCTGTTTTTT.

In DNA, the CDR3 is TGTGCCAGCAGCCAAGATCTAGGTCAGCCCCAGCATTTT. This sequence encodes CASSQDLGQPQHF. The rearrangement uses TRBV4-2 and TRBJ1-5; no clear D gene. Germline CDR1 is LGHNA and CDR2 is YNFKEQ. The CDR3 is 13 residues long. V was trimmed by 0 bases and J by 6 bases, leaving 6 bases between them.

The CDR3 protein is CASSLGTYSNYGYTF. CDR3 coding DNA: TGTGCCAGCTCCCTGGGGACTTACTCTAACTATGGCTACACCTTC. The chain joins TRBV2 to TRBJ1-2; TRBD1 might be the D (5 bases). The V gene lost 8 bases and the J gene lost 0 bases, with 16 bases spanning the gap. Per germline, CDR1 SNHLY and CDR2 FYNNEI. The CDR3 runs 15 residues.

This clone was picked up one time. The chain employs TRBV6-2 or TRBV6-3 and TRBJ1-5; TRBD1 might be the D (5 bases). The CDR3 totals 16 residues. V shed 2 bases and J shed 0 bases, with 11 bases lying between them. In germline, CDR1 is MNHEY, CDR2 SVGEGT. The CDR3 bases are TGTGCCAGCAGTTACGGTTTCGGGGGTAGCAATCAGCCCCAGCATTTT. It is translated as CASSYGFGGSNQPQHF.

This clone was counted a few times. The chain uses TRBV19 and TRBJ1-1; D is unresolved. CDR3 size: 13 residues. In germline, CDR1 is LNHDA, CDR2 SQIVND (reference sequence). V lost 7 bases and J lost 7, with 16 bases in between. CDR3 sequence (DNA): TGTGCCAGTATACCCTCCCGTGGCGGTGAAGCTTTCTTT. Translating it yields CASIPSRGGEAFF.

The J gene is TRBJ2-7, the V gene TRBV7-9; tentative D call: TRBD1 (6 bases). V was shortened by 1 base and J by 3 bases, with 13 bases between the two germline ends. This CDR3 spans 15 amino acids. Germline V gene sequence: CDR1 SEHNR, CDR2 FQNEAQ (reference sequence). This chain's CDR3 is CASSLGPGEFYEQYF. CDR3 coding DNA: TGTGCCAGCAGCTTAGGCCCAGGGGAGTTCTACGAGCAGTACTTC.

This clone was detected once. The gene calls are TRBV6-6 and TRBJ1-1; no definite D call. The CDR3 covers 14 residues. V was trimmed by 4 bases and J by 0 bases, leaving 9 bases between them. The V gene's germline CDR1 is MNHNY and CDR2 SVGAGI (reference sequence). The CDR3 reads CASSLASLNTEAFF. The CDR3 bases are TGTGCCAGCAGTTTAGCCAGCTTGAACACTGAAGCTTTCTTT.

This clone was seen a few times. This chain links TRBV12-3 or TRBV12-4 with TRBJ1-2, with D unresolved. The CDR3 is 13 residues long. Deletions cut 2 bases from V and 1 base from J, with 5 bases between. CDR3 loop: CASSLSYNYGYTF. The CDR3 region has the DNA TGTGCCAGCAGTTTATCGTATAACTATGGCTACACCTTC.

This chain joins TRBV2 and TRBJ1-5, with a tentative D call TRBD1 (5 bases). Trimming stripped 0 bases from V and 6 bases from J, with 15 bases between. Germline CDR1 and CDR2: SNHLY and FYNNEI. CDR3 length: 16 amino acids. Here the CDR3 DNA reads TGTGCCAGCAGTGAAGCACAGGCCACCATGGGTCAGCCCCAGCATTTT. This encodes CASSEAQATMGQPQHF.

The chain combines TRBV7-9 with TRBJ1-2; no definite D call. Germline V gene sequence: CDR1 SEHNR, CDR2 FQNEAQ (reference sequence). CDR3 length: 12 residues. Trimming removed 5 bases from V and 3 bases from J, with 7 bases in between. Here the CDR3 DNA reads TGTGCCAGCAGCCCCCGAGACTATGGCTACACCTTC. This sequence encodes CASSPRDYGYTF.

CDR3 coding DNA: TGTGCCAGCAGTCAGACAGGGACAGGGAATGAGCAGTTCTTC. It yields the protein CASSQTGTGNEQFF. This chain joins TRBV7-3 and TRBJ2-1; the match to TRBD1 covers 9 bases. Germline lookup yields CDR1 SGHTA and CDR2 FQGTGA. Trimming removed 6 bases from V and 7 bases from J; junction bases left unmatched: 7. The CDR3 consists of 14 residues.

The rearrangement joins TRBV7-2 to TRBJ2-1, with 7 positions matching TRBD2. This CDR3 is 14 amino acids long. Germline V gives CDR1 SGHTA, CDR2 FQGNSA. V shed 4 bases, J shed 6 bases, and the junction held 6 bases outside the gene matches. The DNA of the CDR3 is TGTGCCAGCAGCTCAACTTGGGGGGGCAATGAGCAGTTCTTC. The encoded protein is CASSSTWGGNEQFF.

This clone has just one count. The chain combines TRBV28 with TRBJ1-1, with 9 bases lining up with TRBD1. This CDR3 spans 15 amino acids. The V segment lost 2 bases and the J segment 4 bases; nucleotides outside the gene matches: 5. The V gene's germline CDR1 is MDHEN and CDR2 SYDVKM. CDR3 coding DNA: TGTGCCAGCAGTTTACCGACAGGGGGACCCACTGAAGCTTTCTTT. It codes for CASSLPTGGPTEAFF.

The chain links TRBV5-1 to TRBJ2-2; TRBD1 matches 9 bases. This CDR3 region has 16 residues. The trim removed 3 bases at V and 7 bases at J, leaving 10 bases unmatched. Germline-derived CDR1 and CDR2 are SGHRS and YFSETQ. The CDR3, as DNA: TGCGCCAGCAGCTCTGGGGGGACAGGGATGTACGGGGAGCTGTTTTTT. This codes for CASSSGGTGMYGELFF. The whole variable domain, filled in from reference TRBV5-1 and TRBJ2-2, reads KAGVTQTPRYLIKTRGQQVTLSCSPISGHRSVSWYQQTPGQGLQFLFEYFSETQRNKGNFPGRFSGRQFSNSRSEMNVSTLELGDSALYLCASSSGGTGMYGELFFGEGSRLTVL.

The chain joins TRBV10-2 to TRBJ1-1, with D maybe TRBD1 (6 bases). The CDR3 is 12 amino acids. Trimming removed 3 bases at V and 11 bases at J, with 13 bases between. From germline, CDR1 is WSHSY and CDR2 SAAADI. This CDR3 reads CASSDPQGQAFF. The CDR3 DNA reads as TGCGCCAGCAGTGACCCCCAGGGGCAGGCTTTCTTT.

The chain uses TRBV19 and TRBJ2-7; D not resolved. The CDR3 has 14 residues. Germline V gene lookup returns CDR1 LNHDA and CDR2 SQIVND (reference sequence). Trimming took 1 base from V and 3 from J, leaving 10 bases between them. Here the CDR3 DNA reads TGTGCCAGTAGTATAGGTGGTCAGGACTACGAGCAGTACTTC. This translates into CASSIGGQDYEQYF.

The gene calls are TRBV20-1 and TRBJ1-2; possible D gene TRBD1, 6 bases. CDR1 is DFQATT and CDR2 is SNEGSKA in the germline V gene (reference sequence). The CDR3 sequence is 14 residues long. V shed 3 bases and J shed 5 bases, with 16 bases lying between them. CDR3 nucleotides: TGCAGTGCTAGTGGTGGGGGCGCCGGTTATGGCTACACCTTC. This translates into CSASGGGAGYGYTF.

This clone is a singleton in its sample. V gene TRBV3-1 (or the pseudogene TRBV3-2) combines with J gene TRBJ2-5; TRBD2 might be the D (5 bases). Germline V CDR1 and CDR2: LGHDT, YNNKEL (reference sequence). The V and J ends lost 3 bases and 4 bases respectively, with 12 bases between them. This CDR3 is built from 14 residues. The CDR3 DNA reads as TGTGCCAGCAGCCATCCCACTAGAGGAGAGACCCAGTACTTC. This translates into CASSHPTRGETQYF.

The chain links TRBV24-1 to TRBJ1-5; D might be TRBD1 (6 bases). The CDR3 contains 15 residues. Looked up from germline, CDR1 is KGHDR and CDR2 is SFDVKD. The germline V and J ends were trimmed by 4 bases and 5 bases, with 14 bases remaining between them. CDR3 coding DNA: TGTGCCACCAGTGACGGCACAGGGCCCCATCAGCCCCAGCATTTT. Protein: CATSDGTGPHQPQHF.

The chain joins TRBV12-3 or TRBV12-4 to TRBJ1-1, with D possibly being TRBD1 (5 bases). The ends were cut back, 9 bases at V and 4 bases at J, with 15 bases in the middle. The CDR3 spans 13 residues. CDR3 loop: CASSNAGRTEAFF. The DNA for the CDR3 is TGTGCCAGTAGCAACGCAGGGCGCACTGAAGCTTTCTTT.

This chain links TRBV20-1 with TRBJ2-5; TRBD2 is a possible D gene (6 bases). CDR3 size: 13 residues. Germline V gene lookup returns CDR1 DFQATT and CDR2 SNEGSKA (reference sequence). Trimming left V 3 bases short and J 3 bases short, with 11 bases between. The CDR3 reads CSASRGAEETQYF. CDR3 sequence (DNA): TGCAGTGCTAGTCGCGGGGCCGAAGAGACCCAGTACTTC.

This clone was observed a handful of times. The genes are TRBV9 and TRBJ1-1, with D unresolved. Germline V lookup: CDR1 SGDLS, CDR2 YYNGEE. CDR3 length: 14 residues. Between the trimmed V and J ends, which lost 0 bases and 5 bases, there was a span of 11 bases. CDR3 in amino acids: CASSVDGRGTEAFF. DNA of the CDR3: TGTGCCAGCAGCGTAGATGGGCGGGGAACTGAAGCTTTCTTT.

This clone has more than one count but fewer than ten. This chain joins TRBV12-5 and TRBJ2-2; D is possibly TRBD1 (6 bases). V was cut by 2 bases and J by 5 bases, with 15 bases left in between. The CDR3 length is 16 residues. Germline V gene sequence: CDR1 LGHNT, CDR2 FRNRAP. CDR3 region: CASGLTLSGVTGELFF. DNA of the CDR3: TGTGCTAGTGGTTTGACCCTTTCAGGGGTAACCGGGGAGCTGTTTTTT.

This rearrangement joins TRBV5-1 to TRBJ1-6, with D unclear. V lost 0 bases to trimming and J lost 8 bases, with 9 bases between them. The CDR3 loop spans 14 amino acids. Germline lookup yields CDR1 SGHRS and CDR2 YFSETQ. CDR3 coding DNA: TGCGCCAGCAGCTTGGCCTATTCGGATTCACCCCTCCACTTT. Translating gives CASSLAYSDSPLHF.

The V call is TRBV6-5, the J call TRBJ2-5; TRBD1 matches 10 bases. CDR1 is MNHEY and CDR2 is SVGAGI in the germline V gene. CDR3 length equals 13 residues. V lost 7 bases to trimming and J lost 4 bases; unmatched junction nucleotides: 3. For the CDR3, the DNA is TGTGCCAGCAATAGGGACAGGGGAGAGACCCAGTACTTC. This codes for CASNRDRGETQYF.